This T cell receptor (beta chain) comes out of a study of blood T cell repertoires in COVID-19. Study-level background: COVID-19 samples, acute and convalescent, were from the United States, Italy and Spain. PBMCs, B-cell-depleted T cells, or T cells provided the cDNA or gDNA that made up the material.

Per the study methods: By means of reference gene primer amplification, nucleated cell counts were estimated. Produced via immunoSEQ multiplex PCR; TCRdb's table is partial and in-frame only. V and J calls and clone size are those listed in that table; D and trimming were worked out from the DNA. The sample lists around 25,000 clones, roughly 89% occurring once. The CDR3 extends over 13 amino acids. V was cut by 6 bases and J by 4 bases, with 13 bases left in between. CDR1 is SGHDT and CDR2 is YYEEEE in the germline V gene. The receptor's source is a human donor with active COVID-19. The donor label of this sample is uncertain. Sequencing input: peripheral blood. This chain uses TRBV5-6 with TRBJ1-2; D not resolved. The CDR3: CASNPRSPYGYTF. The CDR3 region has the DNA TGTGCCAGCAACCCTCGGTCCCCCTATGGCTACACCTTC. Full variable domain (remainder filled in from reference TRBV5-6 and TRBJ1-2): DAGVTQSPTHLIKTRGQQVTLRCSPKSGHDTVSWYQQALGQGPQFIFQYYEEEERQRGNFPDRFSGHQFPNYSSELNVNALLLGDSALYLCASNPRSPYGYTFGSGTRLTVV.